The clone carrying this T cell receptor (beta chain) was seen ten or more times. Its antigen remains unidentified. The junction had 8 bases not matched to a gene; V was cut back by 4 bases and J by 0 bases. The CDR3 runs 16 residues. Germline loops: CDR1 SGHRS, CDR2 YFSETQ. Individuals who donated were healthy Caucasians from Russia aged roughly 6 to 100. This record belongs to a study of blood T cells in healthy people across ages. General study results and limits: CMV status of donors was unknown, possibly confounding expanded clonotype changes.

A second PCR of roughly 7 to 11 cycles used a sample-barcoded 5' primer and a J-beta primer mix. Every cDNA was tagged by a template-switch adaptor with 12 random nucleotides. Every sample produced at least 3 million CDR3-containing paired-end reads. Each CDR3 protein is one row after TCRdb ran MiXCR on the 5' RACE reads. The sample lists around 1,500,000 distinct CDR3 sequences, 28% seen once, with 7.7% in the top ten. The sample taken for sequencing was blood. The chain employs TRBV5-1 and TRBJ2-7; 9 bases line up with TRBD2. The sequence was obtained from a woman aged 25 to 39 in good health. CDR3 region: CASSPGSLAGSYEQYF. For the CDR3, the DNA is TGCGCCAGCAGCCCCGGCTCACTAGCGGGCTCCTACGAGCAGTACTTC.